A selection of T cell receptor beta chains follows, all from one sample in a study of T cell responses to AZD1222 COVID-19 vaccine. Libraries were prepared by immunoSEQ multiplex PCR; TCRdb keeps only in-frame clonotypes and omits some of them. The sample includes roughly 100,000 clones, more than 75% of them seen just once. The specimen was peripheral blood, collected on day 0 of AZD1222 vaccination. Every receptor here comes from an adult in good health. The CDR3 runs from the conserved cysteine through the conserved F or W. The D gene is left open where the match is weak. The listing skips clone size in some rows; elsewhere it reads once, few, many or a size class.

d_gene	v_gene	abundance	j_gene	CDR3aa	CDR3nt
TRBD1	TRBV5-1	NA	TRBJ2-5	CASSRGQGIGTQYF	TGCGCCAGCAGCCGGGGACAGGGCATCGGGACCCAGTACTTC
TRBD2	TRBV28	NA	TRBJ2-1	CASLRWASGRTEQFF	TGTGCCAGCCTCCGGTGGGCTAGCGGGAGAACTGAGCAGTTCTTC
NA	TRBV28	NA	TRBJ2-7	CASSAPGKLSYEQYF	TGTGCCAGCAGTGCTCCGGGAAAGCTGTCCTACGAGCAGTACTTC
TRBD2	TRBV5-4	NA	TRBJ2-7	CASSQGTSGRTEQYF	TGTGCCAGCAGCCAAGGGACTAGCGGGAGGACCGAGCAGTACTTC
NA	TRBV3-1/TRBV3-2	NA	TRBJ2-7	CASSPHGSTYEQYF	TGTGCCAGCAGCCCGCACGGAAGCACCTACGAGCAGTACTTC
NA	TRBV2	NA	TRBJ2-7	CASSERGWVEQYF	TGTGCCAGCAGCGAACGGGGGTGGGTCGAGCAGTACTTC
TRBD1	TRBV5-1	NA	TRBJ1-4	CASSGPRQGKEEKLFF	TGCGCCAGCAGCGGACCCCGACAGGGGAAAGAGGAAAAACTGTTTTTT
NA	TRBV5-1	NA	TRBJ2-7	CASSLSGSSYEQYF	TGCGCCAGCAGCTTGAGCGGTAGCTCCTACGAGCAGTACTTC
TRBD1	TRBV6-5	NA	TRBJ1-5	CASSYTSRDRTQHF	TGTGCCAGCAGTTACACGTCCCGGGACAGGACCCAGCATTTT
NA	TRBV5-1	NA	TRBJ1-1	CASSSPEGGGTEAFF	TGCGCCAGCAGCTCTCCCGAGGGGGGCGGCACTGAAGCTTTCTTT
NA	TRBV6-1	NA	TRBJ1-2	CASSEAKTYGYTF	TGTGCCAGCAGTGAAGCTAAGACTTATGGCTACACCTTC
NA	TRBV7-2	once	TRBJ2-4	CASSLGGGAGAKNIQYF	TGTGCCAGCAGCTTAGGAGGGGGAGCGGGAGCCAAAAACATTCAGTACTTC
NA	TRBV30	NA	TRBJ2-2	CAWSVYSIEVGELFF	TGTGCCTGGAGTGTATATTCGATAGAGGTCGGGGAGCTGTTTTTT